The clone carrying this T cell receptor (beta chain) was detected many times. Its antigen is currently unknown. This sample was included in a study of CD8 T cells in ankylosing spondylitis. Findings of the study overall: For ankylosing spondylitis blood, a TCR beta motif of seven to nine highly homologous variants appeared characteristic. Disease-associated clonotypes exhibited CD8+ identity and were relatively infrequent in peripheral blood. Reports of some motif variants in reactive arthritis synovial fluid and blood predate this one.

Germline CDR1 and CDR2: SQVTM and ANQGSEA. CDR3 size: 13 residues. Trimming left V 7 bases short and J 0 bases short, with 12 bases between. The authors made TCR beta libraries by quantitative 5'-RACE with molecular barcodes. Via MiXCR, TCRdb re-called the 5' RACE reads, giving one row per CDR3 protein. Of 300,000 to 400,000 distinct CDR3 sequences in the sample, approximately 20% were seen once. The specimen sequenced was blood, either unsorted or a sorted T cell fraction (not recorded which). The TCR comes from a male donor with ankylosing spondylitis. This rearrangement joins TRBV29-1 to TRBJ1-1, with no clear D. CDR3 sequence reads: CSGGPQLNTEAFF. DNA for the CDR3: TGCAGCGGCGGGCCGCAACTGAACACTGAAGCTTTCTTT.